This paragraph covers one T cell receptor beta chain sequence. Its antigen remains unidentified. Base-call qualities are not available, and no considerably larger clone is one nucleotide away. The same CDR3 can be traced to other DNA sequences in this sample. The CDR3 holds 12 amino acids from the cysteine to the phenylalanine. The entry retains the CDR3 DNA only, 36 bases that are in frame from base 1. Per the germline V gene, MDHEN is the CDR1 and SYDVKM is the CDR2. The trim is 2 bases for V and 2 bases for J, with a gap of 4 bases between the germline ends. The data belong to a study of graft-versus-host responses after intestinal transplantation listed by TCRdb under 2021. Concerning the study at large: Multivisceral, liver-intestinal, or isolated intestinal transplants were received by the recipients. All recipients received anti-thymocyte globulin induction followed by maintenance tacrolimus and steroids for approximately 3 years. Bulk TCR-beta CDR3 sequencing was used to track graft-versus-host and host-versus-graft alloreactive T cell clones in the graft, circulation and bone marrow after intestinal transplantation. Alloreactive clones were identified by sequencing pre-transplant mixed lymphocyte reaction products and comparing these products with unstimulated pre-transplant donor and recipient T cells. Of the 20 to 30 intestinal transplant recipients enrolled in the cohort, one of whom was a retransplant, a few patients without pretransplant specimens were excluded. A peak of at least 4% donor T cells among recipient peripheral blood mononuclear cells was the definition used for donor T cell macrochimerism. Instead of going to the commercial service, samples from three later patients were sequenced in-house on an Illumina MiSeq and processed with MiXCR. Overall study results and their limits: GvH clones were detected in recipient bone marrow, and some appeared earlier in ileal mucosa or blood, consistent with an intestinal mucosal origin. The conclusions were limited by the relatively low number and heterogeneity of the intestinal transplant patients. High GvH to HvG T cell clonal ratios were observed in the allografts of patients with donor T cell macrochimerism. Early after transplant, peak levels of circulating GvH clones were associated with declines in HvG clones.

According to the study, the label for this sample's time point signals: cells obtained before transplantation from donor or recipient. CD3+CD4+ and CD3+CD8+ populations were FACS-sorted from unstimulated pre-transplant donor and recipient cells taken from spleen or lymph nodes. Library prep was done by the immunoSEQ multiplex PCR assay. For most patients, genomic DNA was isolated using the Qiagen DNeasy Blood and Tissue Kit and was shipped frozen to Adaptive Biotechnologies for TCR sequencing. Adaptive Biotechnologies carried out high-throughput TCR-beta CDR3 sequencing of genomic DNA for most patients. Regarding the original processing steps: Adaptive's ImmunoSEQ software supplied the TCR sequencing data for 18 patients, while MiXCR and VDJtools were used to process three other patients. To correct CD4 versus CD8 sorting errors, sequences present in both subsets at a frequency ratio below 5:1 were removed. CDR3 nucleotide sequences shared between donor and recipient were removed because the origin of such sequences could not be assigned. To count as alloreactive, a clone needed at least 2-fold expansion over unstimulated cells and a minimum CFSE-low frequency of 0.002% (template counts) or 0.001% (read counts). A clone was considered mappable if detected in the sequenced pre-transplant spleen, lymph node, or MLR CFSE-low populations of the donor or recipient. The cumulative frequency of alloreactive clones was calculated as a percentage of all sequences, weighted by copy number. The source is immuneACCESS, and TCRdb retained only in-frame sequences with V and J called. Part of the clones is not carried over; for the studies checked, unresolved V genes explain less than half of this, and the remainder is unexplained. The V and J calls and clone size are taken from that table; D and trimming were inferred from the DNA. This sample is represented by about 85,000 clones; under 85% of them were singletons. The ten largest clones represent about a sixth of the sample.

The sequenced sample was unstimulated CD8+ T cells sorted from spleen or lymph node cells, obtained before intestinal transplant. The source is a human donor who received an intestinal transplant. The chain uses TRBV28 and TRBJ2-7, with no reliable assignment of the D segment. The nucleotides read TGTGCCAGCAGTTTAGGGGCCTACGAGCAGTACTTC. This yields the protein CASSLGAYEQYF.